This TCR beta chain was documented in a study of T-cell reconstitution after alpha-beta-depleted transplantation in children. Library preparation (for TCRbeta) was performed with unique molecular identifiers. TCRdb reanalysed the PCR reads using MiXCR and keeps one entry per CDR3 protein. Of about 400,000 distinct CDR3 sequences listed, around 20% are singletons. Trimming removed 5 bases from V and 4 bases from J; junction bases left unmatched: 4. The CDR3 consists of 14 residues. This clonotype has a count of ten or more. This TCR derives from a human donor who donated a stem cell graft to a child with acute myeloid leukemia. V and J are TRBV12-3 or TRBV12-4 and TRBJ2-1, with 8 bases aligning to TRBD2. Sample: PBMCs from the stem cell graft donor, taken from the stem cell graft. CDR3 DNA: TGTGCCAGCAGTCCGGTAGCGGGATACAATGAGCAGTTCTTC. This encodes CASSPVAGYNEQFF.